The following is a T cell receptor (beta chain) sequence with its context. These data belong to a study of blood T cells in healthy people across ages. Then a second PCR, running about 7 to 11 cycles, was carried out with a sample-barcoded 5' primer and a J-beta primer mix. Using its own MiXCR run on the 5' RACE reads, TCRdb lists one record per CDR3 protein. Counted here are hundreds of thousands of distinct CDR3 sequences, 58% occurring once; the ten biggest clones make up 30% to 45%. Germline CDR1 DFQATT, CDR2 SNEGSKA (reference sequence). The CDR3 is made up of 16 amino acids. J lost 1 base, V lost 3 bases, and 5 bases had no gene match.

V gene TRBV20-1 combines with J gene TRBJ2-5; 13 nucleotides line up with TRBD2. The TCR comes from a man aged 55 to 70 in good health. Sequencing was done on a sample of blood. CDR3 region: CSARVGLAGFQETQYF. As DNA, the CDR3 is TGCAGTGCTAGGGTGGGACTAGCGGGGTTCCAAGAGACCCAGTACTTC.